This T cell receptor (beta chain) comes out of a study of cytomegalovirus exposure and HLA in healthy donors. Overall study findings and caveats: Upon later analysis, TCR association rates were observed to vary by HLA locus, being highest for DRB1 and lowest for HLA-C.

The PCR had 60 Vbeta and 13 Jbeta primers. Here immunoSEQ multiplex PCR was the method, and the copy in TCRdb shows in-frame clones only, minus some. The sample lists some 65,000 clones; 70% to 85% were seen once. This clone was observed a handful of times. The antigen is undetermined. The CDR3 extends over 15 amino acids. Material: PBMCs. This chain links TRBV21-1 with TRBJ2-7; the table's D call, TRBD2, was not checked against the DNA. TRBV21-1 counts as a pseudogene. This sequence was found in a girl aged 5 to 17 in good health and CMV-seropositive. DNA of the CDR3: TGTGCCAGCAGCAAAGCTCGCGGGAGGGCGGGGGAGCAGTACTTC. Its protein is CASSKARGRAGEQYF.